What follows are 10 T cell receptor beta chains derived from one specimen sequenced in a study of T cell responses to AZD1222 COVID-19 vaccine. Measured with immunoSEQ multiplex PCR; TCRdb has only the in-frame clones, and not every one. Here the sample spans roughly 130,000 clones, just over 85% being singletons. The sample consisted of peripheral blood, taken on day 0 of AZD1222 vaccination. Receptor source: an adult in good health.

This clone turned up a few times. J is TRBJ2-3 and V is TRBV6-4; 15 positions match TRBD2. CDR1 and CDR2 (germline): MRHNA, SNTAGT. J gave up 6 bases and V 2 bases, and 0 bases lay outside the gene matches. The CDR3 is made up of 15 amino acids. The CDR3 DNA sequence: TGTGCCAGCAGTGACGGACTAGCGGGAGGGGATACGCAGTATTTT. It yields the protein CASSDGLAGGDTQYF.

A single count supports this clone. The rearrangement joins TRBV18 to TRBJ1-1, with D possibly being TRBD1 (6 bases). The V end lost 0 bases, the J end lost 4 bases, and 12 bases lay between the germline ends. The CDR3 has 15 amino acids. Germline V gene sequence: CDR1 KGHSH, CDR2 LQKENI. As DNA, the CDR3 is TGTGCCAGCTCACCACCCGGGGGCCTCCCCACTGAAGCTTTCTTT. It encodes CASSPPGGLPTEAFF. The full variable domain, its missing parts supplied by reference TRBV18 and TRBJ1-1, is NAGVMQNPRHLVRRRGQEARLRCSPMKGHSHVYWYRQLPEEGLKFMVYLQKENIIDESGMPKERFSAEFPKEGPSILRIQQVVRGDSAAYFCASSPPGGLPTEAFFGQGTRLTVV.

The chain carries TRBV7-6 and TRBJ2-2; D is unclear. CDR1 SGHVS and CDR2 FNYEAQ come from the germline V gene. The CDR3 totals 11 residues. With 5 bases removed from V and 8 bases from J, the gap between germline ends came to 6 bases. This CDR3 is CASSRIGELFF. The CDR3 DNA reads TGTGCCAGCAGCCGGATAGGGGAGCTGTTTTTT.

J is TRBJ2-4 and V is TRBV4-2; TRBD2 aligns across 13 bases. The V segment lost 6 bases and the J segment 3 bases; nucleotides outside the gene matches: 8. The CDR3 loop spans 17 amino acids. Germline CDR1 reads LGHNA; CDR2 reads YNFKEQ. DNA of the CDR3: TGTGCCAGCAGTTCGGGGGGACTAGCGGGGAACAAAAACATTCAGTACTTC. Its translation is CASSSGGLAGNKNIQYF.

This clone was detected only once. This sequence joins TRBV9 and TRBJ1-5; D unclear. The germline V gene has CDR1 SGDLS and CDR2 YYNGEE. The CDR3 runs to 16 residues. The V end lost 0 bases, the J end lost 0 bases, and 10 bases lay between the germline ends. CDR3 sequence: CASSVEPGPSNQPQHF. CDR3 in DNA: TGTGCCAGCAGCGTAGAACCCGGGCCTAGCAATCAGCCCCAGCATTTT. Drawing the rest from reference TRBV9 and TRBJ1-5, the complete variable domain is DSGVTQTPKHLITATGQRVTLRCSPRSGDLSVYWYQQSLDQGLQFLIQYYNGEERAKGNILERFSAQQFPDLHSELNLSSLELGDSALYFCASSVEPGPSNQPQHFGDGTRLSIL.

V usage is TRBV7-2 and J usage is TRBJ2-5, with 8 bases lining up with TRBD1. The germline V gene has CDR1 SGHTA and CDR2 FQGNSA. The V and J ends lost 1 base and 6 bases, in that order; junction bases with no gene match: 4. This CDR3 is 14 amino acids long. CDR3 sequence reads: CASSLGTGYKTQYF. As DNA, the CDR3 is TGTGCCAGCAGCTTAGGGACAGGGTACAAGACCCAGTACTTC.

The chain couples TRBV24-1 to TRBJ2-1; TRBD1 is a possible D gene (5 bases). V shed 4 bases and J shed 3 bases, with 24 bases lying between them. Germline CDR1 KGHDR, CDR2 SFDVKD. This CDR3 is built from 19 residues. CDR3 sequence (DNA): TGTGCCACCAGTGACGCAAGGGGTATACTGGACATTAGCTACAATGAGCAGTTCTTC. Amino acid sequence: CATSDARGILDISYNEQFF.

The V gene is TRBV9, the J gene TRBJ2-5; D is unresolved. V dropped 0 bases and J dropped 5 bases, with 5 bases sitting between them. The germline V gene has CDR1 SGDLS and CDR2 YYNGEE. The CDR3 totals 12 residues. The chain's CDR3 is CASSVGGETQYF. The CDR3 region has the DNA TGTGCCAGCAGCGTAGGGGGTGAGACCCAGTACTTC.

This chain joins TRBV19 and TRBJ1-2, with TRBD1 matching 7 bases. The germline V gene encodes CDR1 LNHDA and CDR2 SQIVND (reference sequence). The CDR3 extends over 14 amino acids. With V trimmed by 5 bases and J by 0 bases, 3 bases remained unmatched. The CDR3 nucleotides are TGTGCCAGTAGTCCGGGGACAGCTAACTATGGCTACACCTTC. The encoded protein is CASSPGTANYGYTF.

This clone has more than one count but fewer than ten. The CDR3 is CASSVGVSSGNTIYF. CDR3 in DNA: TGTGCCAGCAGCGTAGGCGTGAGCTCTGGAAACACCATATATTTT. The chain uses TRBV9 and TRBJ1-3; D is ambiguous. The CDR3 contains 15 residues. Germline-derived CDR1 and CDR2 are SGDLS and YYNGEE. The ends were cut back, 0 bases at V and 0 bases at J, with 7 bases in the middle.